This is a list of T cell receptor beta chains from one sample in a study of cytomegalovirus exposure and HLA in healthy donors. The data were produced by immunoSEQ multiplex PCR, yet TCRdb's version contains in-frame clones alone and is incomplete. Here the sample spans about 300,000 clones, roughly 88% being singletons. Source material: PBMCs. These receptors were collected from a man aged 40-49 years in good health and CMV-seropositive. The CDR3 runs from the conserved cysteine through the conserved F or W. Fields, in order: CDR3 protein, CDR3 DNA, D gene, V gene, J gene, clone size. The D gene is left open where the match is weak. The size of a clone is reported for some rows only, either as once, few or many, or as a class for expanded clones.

CASSHGPGLEQFF	TGCGCCAGCAGCCACGGACCAGGACTTGAGCAGTTCTTC	NA	TRBV4-3	TRBJ2-1	few
CASSQNRADTQYF	TGTGCCAGCAGCCAAAACAGGGCAGATACGCAGTATTTT	NA	TRBV14	TRBJ2-3	few
CASTLVQGSYEQYF	TGTGCCAGCACCCTCGTGCAGGGCTCCTACGAGCAGTACTTC	NA	TRBV28	TRBJ2-7	NA
CASSLWTGTSYMDNEQFF	TGTGCCAGCAGTTTGTGGACAGGGACAAGTTACATGGACAATGAGCAGTTCTTC	TRBD1	TRBV28	TRBJ2-1	NA
CAWKGLNQPQHF	TGTGCCTGGAAGGGGCTGAATCAGCCCCAGCATTTT	NA	TRBV30	TRBJ1-5	NA
CASSLSLSTDTQYF	TGTGCCAGCAGCTTGTCCCTCTCCACAGATACGCAGTATTTT	NA	TRBV5-5	TRBJ2-3	NA
CASSLGQARTGELFF	TGTGCCAGCAGCCTGGGACAAGCCCGGACCGGGGAGCTGTTTTTT	NA	TRBV7-9	TRBJ2-2	NA
CASSPPGQGFYEQYF	TGCGCCAGCAGCCCCCCAGGGCAGGGGTTCTACGAGCAGTACTTC	NA	TRBV4-1	TRBJ2-7	NA
CASSSIGGSTEAFF	TGTGCCAGCAGCTCTATTGGGGGGAGCACTGAAGCTTTCTTT	NA	TRBV6-1	TRBJ1-1	NA
CASSLGPGGLTKTQYF	TGTGCCAGCAGCTTGGGTCCAGGGGGCTTGACGAAGACCCAGTACTTC	TRBD1	TRBV5-4	TRBJ2-5	NA
CASSPAPRPKQETQYF	TGTGCCAGCAGCCCCGCACCCAGGCCGAAACAAGAGACCCAGTACTTC	NA	TRBV11-2	TRBJ2-5	NA
CASSWGGMNTEAFF	TGTGCCAGTAGTTGGGGAGGTATGAACACTGAAGCTTTCTTT	NA	TRBV19	TRBJ1-1	NA
CASSLADNSPAFF	TGTGCCAGCAGCTTAGCGGACAACAGTCCGGCTTTCTTT	NA	TRBV7-6	TRBJ1-1	NA
CASSQHSRNQPQHF	TGTGCCAGCAGCCAACACAGCCGCAATCAGCCCCAGCATTTT	NA	TRBV6-5	TRBJ1-5	few
CASSQEVSAGDQPQHF	TGCGCCAGCAGCCAAGAGGTCTCGGCAGGTGATCAGCCCCAGCATTTT	NA	TRBV4-1	TRBJ1-5	NA
CASSLVFEGQYNEQFF	TGTGCCAGCAGCTTGGTCTTTGAGGGACAGTACAATGAGCAGTTCTTC	TRBD1	TRBV27	TRBJ2-1	NA
CASSFRSGGETQYF	TGTGCCAGCAGCTTCCGGTCCGGCGGGGAGACCCAGTACTTC	NA	TRBV5-6	TRBJ2-5	NA
CASRTTGDTEAFF	TGTGCCAGCAGAACGACAGGGGACACTGAAGCTTTCTTT	TRBD1	TRBV6-4	TRBJ1-1	NA
CASSRTGGNNQPQHF	TGCGCCAGCAGCAGGACAGGAGGGAACAATCAGCCCCAGCATTTT	TRBD1	TRBV5-1	TRBJ1-5	NA
CASSPVLAANHEQFF	TGTGCCAGCAGCCCCGTATTAGCGGCGAACCATGAGCAGTTCTTC	NA	TRBV28	TRBJ2-1	NA
CASRFAGLAGEQYF	TGTGCCAGCAGGTTTGCGGGACTAGCGGGGGAGCAGTACTTC	TRBD2	TRBV7-2	TRBJ2-5	NA
CASSRSGSRAGELFF	TGTGCCAGCAGCCGTAGCGGGAGCAGGGCCGGGGAGCTGTTTTTT	TRBD2	TRBV7-3	TRBJ2-2	NA
CASSYGGRSASGNTIYF	TGTGCCAGCAGCTACGGGGGTAGGTCCGCCTCTGGAAACACCATATATTTT	NA	TRBV7-2	TRBJ1-3	NA
CATRKTGGPKSYNEQFF	TGTGCGACGCGCAAGACGGGAGGGCCGAAGAGTTACAATGAGCAGTTCTTC	TRBD2	TRBV10-3	TRBJ2-1	NA
CATSRVGVSYEQYF	TGTGCCACCAGCAGAGTCGGGGTCTCCTACGAGCAGTACTTC	NA	TRBV15	TRBJ2-7	NA
CASSSGTGAYEQYF	TGTGCCAGCAGCTCCGGGACAGGGGCCTACGAGCAGTACTTC	TRBD1	TRBV28	TRBJ2-7	NA
CASSEAGLKNTGELFF	TGTGCCAGCAGTGAAGCGGGACTCAAAAACACCGGGGAGCTGTTTTTT	NA	TRBV2	TRBJ2-2	NA
CASRFTSAQETQYF	TGTGCCAGCAGATTCACTAGCGCACAAGAGACCCAGTACTTC	TRBD2	TRBV6-5	TRBJ2-5	NA
CASSLIGGLETQYF	TGTGCCAGCAGCTTAATAGGGGGCTTGGAGACCCAGTACTTC	TRBD1	TRBV7-8	TRBJ2-5	NA
CASSISGQGVWGYTF	TGTGCCAGCAGCATCTCGGGACAGGGCGTCTGGGGCTACACCTTC	TRBD1	TRBV7-2	TRBJ1-2	NA
CASSPLAGVPNEQFF	TGTGCCAGCAGCCCGCTAGCGGGAGTCCCCAATGAGCAGTTCTTC	TRBD2	TRBV28	TRBJ2-1	NA
CASSTPPGGEQYF	TGTGCCAGCAGCACCCCTCCTGGAGGAGAGCAGTACTTC	NA	TRBV27	TRBJ2-7	NA
CASSPRRVGGSETNEKLFF	TGTGCCAGCAGCCCCCGTAGGGTAGGGGGCTCGGAGACTAATGAAAAACTGTTTTTT	TRBD1	TRBV7-6	TRBJ1-4	few
CSVEAGRYEQYF	TGCAGCGTTGAAGCAGGGAGGTACGAGCAGTACTTC	NA	TRBV29-1	TRBJ2-7	NA
CASNDRFTGELFF	TGTGCCAGCAACGACAGATTTACCGGGGAGCTGTTTTTT	NA	TRBV6-1	TRBJ2-2	NA
CASSLGRGATTKQYF	TGTGCCAGCAGCTTAGGACGGGGGGCCACTACGAAGCAGTACTTC	NA	TRBV7-3	TRBJ2-7	NA
CASSVGTGQETQYF	TGTGCCAGCAGTGTCGGGACAGGGCAAGAGACCCAGTACTTC	TRBD1	TRBV6-1	TRBJ2-5	NA
CASSILGGSGDNEQFF	TGTGCCAGTAGTATATTGGGCGGGAGTGGGGACAATGAGCAGTTCTTC	TRBD2	TRBV19	TRBJ2-1	NA
CASSLQGAAEAFF	TGTGCCAGCAGCCTACAGGGGGCGGCTGAAGCTTTCTTT	TRBD1	TRBV5-8	TRBJ1-1	NA
CASSDRSGIGNEQFF	TGTGCCAGCAGTGACAGGAGCGGGATTGGCAATGAGCAGTTCTTC	TRBD2	TRBV6-4	TRBJ2-1	NA
CSSSLGRGGTTEAFF	TGTTCCAGCAGCTTAGGGAGGGGGGGCACCACTGAAGCTTTCTTT	NA	TRBV7-9	TRBJ1-1	NA
CASSWGLADNEQFF	TGTGCCAGTAGTTGGGGTCTAGCGGACAATGAGCAGTTCTTC	TRBD2	TRBV19	TRBJ2-1	NA
CATSRDQPSGRAGELFF	TGTGCCACCAGCAGAGATCAGCCTAGCGGGAGGGCCGGGGAGCTGTTTTTT	TRBD2	TRBV15	TRBJ2-2	NA